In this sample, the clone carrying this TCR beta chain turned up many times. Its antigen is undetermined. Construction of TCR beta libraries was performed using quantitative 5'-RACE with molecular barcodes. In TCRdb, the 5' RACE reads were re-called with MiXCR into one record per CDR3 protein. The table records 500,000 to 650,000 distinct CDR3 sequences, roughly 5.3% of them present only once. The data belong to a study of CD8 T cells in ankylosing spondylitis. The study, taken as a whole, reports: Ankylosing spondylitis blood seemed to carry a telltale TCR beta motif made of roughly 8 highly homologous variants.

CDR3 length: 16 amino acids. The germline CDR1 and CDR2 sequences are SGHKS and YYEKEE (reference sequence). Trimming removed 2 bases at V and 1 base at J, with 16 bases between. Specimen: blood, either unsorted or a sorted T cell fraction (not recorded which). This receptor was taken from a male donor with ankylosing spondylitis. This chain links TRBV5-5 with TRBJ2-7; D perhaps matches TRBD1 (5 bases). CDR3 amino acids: CASSFAGPRRSYEQYF. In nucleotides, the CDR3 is TGTGCCAGCAGCTTCGCAGGGCCGAGAAGGTCCTACGAGCAGTACTTC.